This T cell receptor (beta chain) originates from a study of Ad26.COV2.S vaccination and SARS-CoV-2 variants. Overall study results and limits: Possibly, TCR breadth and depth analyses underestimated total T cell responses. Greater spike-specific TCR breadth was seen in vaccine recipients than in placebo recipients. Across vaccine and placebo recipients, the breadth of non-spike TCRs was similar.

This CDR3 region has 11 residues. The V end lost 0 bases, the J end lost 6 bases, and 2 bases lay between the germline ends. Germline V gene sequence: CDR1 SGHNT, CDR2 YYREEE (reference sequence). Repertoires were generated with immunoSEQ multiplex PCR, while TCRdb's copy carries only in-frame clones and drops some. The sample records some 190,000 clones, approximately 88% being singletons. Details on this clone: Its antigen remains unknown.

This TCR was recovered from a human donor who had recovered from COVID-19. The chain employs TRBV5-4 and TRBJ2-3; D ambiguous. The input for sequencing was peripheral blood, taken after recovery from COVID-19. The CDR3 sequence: CASSLADTQYF. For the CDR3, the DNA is TGTGCCAGCAGCTTGGCGGATACGCAGTATTTT.